This TCR beta chain was found in a study of shared clonotypes between healthy human individuals. Whole-study findings and limits: Clonotype sharing among donors was thought likely to change with sequencing depth. Owing to a small donor count, the genetic and exposure-history diversity represented was limited.

This CDR3 has 14 amino acids. V lost 3 bases and J 5 bases, leaving 11 bases between the germline ends. Germline loops: CDR1 SGHNT, CDR2 YYREEE (reference sequence). Positive CCR7 selection of CD45RO-negative cells yielded the naive CD8 cells, and terminally differentiated effector memory CD45RA+ cells were excluded. As regards this clone: As yet, its antigen is unknown.

Repertoires were generated with immunoSEQ multiplex PCR, while TCRdb's copy carries only in-frame clones and drops some. The sample yields 1.5 million to 2.5 million clones, approximately 95% seen once. This TCR derives from a man aged 18 to 29 in good health. V usage is TRBV5-4 and J usage is TRBJ2-2; D remains unclear. The specimen was naive CD8+ T cells sorted from blood. CDR3 loop: CASSSETRTGELFF. CDR3 coding DNA: TGTGCCAGCAGCTCCGAGACAAGGACCGGGGAGCTGTTTTTT.